The present entry profiles one TCR beta chain with its context. The CDR3 sequence is 14 residues long. The V gene's germline CDR1 is LNHDA and CDR2 SQIVND (reference sequence). Trimming cost V 8 bases and J 10 bases; bases outside gene matches: 10. This study enrolled people aged roughly 18 to 90 from approximately 25 US geographic areas. The sample originates from a study of blood T cell repertoires in COVID-19. Study-level information: The United States, Italy and Spain provided the acute and convalescent COVID-19 samples. Nucleic acid was either cDNA or gDNA, and it came from T cells, B-cell-depleted T cells, or PBMCs.

Sequenced by immunoSEQ multiplex PCR; TCRdb stores in-frame clones only, minus some. The sample holds roughly 250,000 clones, approximately 91% seen once. Sequencing input: PBMCs or T cells enriched from blood (not recorded which). The chain combines TRBV19 with TRBJ2-1; 11 bases map to TRBD2. The TCR comes from a woman aged 40-49 years with acute COVID-19. The CDR3 protein is CASSTSGTTREQFF. As DNA, the CDR3 is TGTGCCAGTTCGACTAGCGGGACAACTAGGGAGCAGTTCTTC.